This T cell receptor beta chain was profiled in a study of cytomegalovirus exposure and HLA in healthy donors. Study-wide results and limits: A few CMV-associated chains were confirmed in vitro to be specific for CMV antigens. 150 to 200 TCR beta chains were listed as cytomegalovirus-associated.

Germline V CDR1 and CDR2: LNHDA, SQIVND (reference sequence). The CDR3 contains 14 residues. Trimming took 4 bases from V and 1 from J; bases not matched to a gene: 4. Repertoires were generated with immunoSEQ multiplex PCR, while TCRdb's copy carries only in-frame clones and drops some. This sample has 200,000 to 300,000 clones, with 75% to 90% found just once. A few counts support this clone. Its cognate antigen is unknown. Sequenced input: PBMCs. This chain links TRBV19 with TRBJ2-7; 7 bases match TRBD1. The receptor was derived from a woman in her twenties or thirties in good health and CMV-seropositive. CDR3 DNA: TGTGCCAGTAGTAAACAACAGGGGTCCTACGAGCAGTACTTC. Amino acids: CASSKQQGSYEQYF.